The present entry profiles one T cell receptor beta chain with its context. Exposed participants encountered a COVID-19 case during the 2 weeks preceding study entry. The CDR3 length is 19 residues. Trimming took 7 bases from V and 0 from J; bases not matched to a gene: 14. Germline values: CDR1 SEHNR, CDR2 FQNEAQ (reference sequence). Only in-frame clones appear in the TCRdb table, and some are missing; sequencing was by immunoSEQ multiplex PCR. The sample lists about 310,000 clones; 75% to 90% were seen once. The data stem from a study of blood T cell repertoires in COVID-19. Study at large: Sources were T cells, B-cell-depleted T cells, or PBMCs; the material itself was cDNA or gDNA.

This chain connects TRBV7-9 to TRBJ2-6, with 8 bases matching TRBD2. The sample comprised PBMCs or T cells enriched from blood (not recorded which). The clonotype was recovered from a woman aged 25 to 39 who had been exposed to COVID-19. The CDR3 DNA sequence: TGTGCCAGCACCAACCGGGGGGGACTTATTTTCTCTGGGGCCAACGTCCTGACTTTC. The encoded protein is CASTNRGGLIFSGANVLTF.